Following are 11 T cell receptor beta chains from one sample sequenced in a study of CD8+ T cells in alopecia areata (dated by TCRdb to 2017 to 2018). Receptor amplification or capture employed the immunoSEQ multiplex PCR assay. To provide template for TCR sequencing, every sample had RNA extracted and reverse transcribed into cDNA. The source is immuneACCESS, and TCRdb retained only in-frame sequences with V and J called. Part of the clones is not carried over; for the studies checked, unresolved V genes explain less than half of this, and the remainder is unexplained. This sample holds about 97,000 clones; 41% were observed only once. Of the sample, approximately 1.5% falls within the top ten clones. Input material: CD4+ T cells sorted from blood. Receptors were obtained from a human donor with alopecia areata.

J is TRBJ2-5 and V is TRBV11-2; possibly TRBD1 for D (6 bases). The CDR3 covers 13 residues. V lost 5 bases and J 2 bases, leaving 9 bases between the germline ends. Germline V gives CDR1 SGHAT, CDR2 FQNNGV. The CDR3 loop is CASSPDRQETQYF. As DNA, the CDR3 is TGTGCCAGCAGCCCCGACAGGCAAGAGACCCAGTACTTC. Full variable domain (rest looked up from reference TRBV11-2 and TRBJ2-5): EAGVAQSPRYKIIEKRQSVAFWCNPISGHATLYWYQQILGQGPKLLIQFQNNGVVDDSQLPKDRFSAERLKGVDSTLKIQPAKLEDSAVYLCASSPDRQETQYFGPGTRLLVL.

This clone has just a few counts. The V and J genes are TRBV5-4 and TRBJ2-1, with D perhaps TRBD2 (6 bases). CDR3 length: 13 amino acids. V shed 2 bases and J shed 10 bases, with 13 bases lying between them. Germline loops: CDR1 SGHNT, CDR2 YYREEE (reference sequence). The CDR3 here is CASSFGRDREQFF. The CDR3 nucleotides read TGTGCCAGCAGCTTTGGGCGGGATCGGGAGCAGTTCTTC.

V gene TRBV6-5 combines with J gene TRBJ2-2, with D possibly matching TRBD2 (5 bases). The germline CDR1 and CDR2 sequences are MNHEY and SVGAGI. This CDR3 is 15 amino acids long. The V gene lost 2 bases and the J gene lost 11 bases, with 18 bases spanning the gap. For the CDR3, the DNA is TGTGCCAGCAGTTACGGCGTTTTGCAGAGGGTCGAGCTGTTTTTT. This encodes CASSYGVLQRVELFF.

This clone came up a few times. CDR3 nucleotide sequence: TGCAGCGTCAGGGAAAAGGGCACGACAACTAATGAAAAACTGTTTTTT. Translation: CSVREKGTTTNEKLFF. The chain links TRBV29-1 to TRBJ1-4, with D perhaps TRBD1 (5 bases). With 6 bases removed from V and 0 bases from J, the gap between germline ends came to 17 bases. The CDR3 spans 16 residues. CDR1 and CDR2 (germline): SQVTM, ANQGSEA.

This rearrangement joins TRBV7-9 to TRBJ2-3; a possible D gene is TRBD2 (5 bases). This CDR3 comprises 14 residues. Trimming took off 5 bases at V and 5 bases at J, with 14 bases between the two ends. Germline values: CDR1 SEHNR, CDR2 FQNEAQ (reference sequence). The CDR3 sequence is CASSPWTQRDTQYF. CDR3 nucleotides: TGTGCCAGCAGCCCTTGGACTCAGAGAGATACGCAGTATTTT.

The chain recombines TRBV20-1 with TRBJ1-2; a weak D match, TRBD1 (5 bases). V was shortened by 5 bases and J by 6 bases, with 10 bases between the two germline ends. Looked up from germline, CDR1 is DFQATT and CDR2 is SNEGSKA (reference sequence). The CDR3 totals 11 residues. CDR3 bases: TGCAGTGCTTCAGGGCTCGATGGCTACACCTTC. Translating it yields CSASGLDGYTF.

The chain has TRBV6-5 and TRBJ1-6, with a tentative D call TRBD1 (5 bases). This CDR3 region has 14 residues. Between the trimmed V and J ends, which lost 6 bases and 10 bases, there was a span of 16 bases. Per the germline V gene, CDR1 is MNHEY and CDR2 is SVGAGI. For the CDR3, the DNA is TGTGCCAGCAGAGCCGACAGTGGTGGATCACCCCTCCACTTT. Its protein product is CASRADSGGSPLHF.

The V call is TRBV7-2, the J call TRBJ1-3; 7 nucleotides match TRBD1. The CDR3 has 15 residues. The germline V gene encodes CDR1 SGHTA and CDR2 FQGNSA. Germline trimming cut 3 bases from V and 2 bases from J; bases unmatched to any gene: 4. The CDR3 loop is CASSFVGGAGNTIYF. The CDR3 DNA follows: TGTGCCAGCAGCTTTGTAGGGGGCGCTGGAAACACCATATATTTT. Filled out from reference TRBV7-2 and TRBJ1-3, the complete variable domain reads GAGVSQSPSNKVTEKGKDVELRCDPISGHTALYWYRQSLGQGLEFLIYFQGNSAPDKSGLPSDRFSAERTGGSVSTLTIQRTQQEDSAVYLCASSFVGGAGNTIYFGEGSWLTVV.

CDR3 in amino acids: CASSHRTSMGYEQYF. The DNA of the CDR3 is TGTGCCAGCAGCCACAGGACTAGTATGGGCTACGAGCAGTACTTC. V and J are TRBV7-2 and TRBJ2-7; 7 nucleotides line up with TRBD2. V shed 5 bases and J 3 bases; nucleotides not matched to a gene: 10. Per the germline V gene, CDR1 is SGHTA and CDR2 is FQGNSA. The CDR3 length is 15 residues. Using reference TRBV7-2 and TRBJ2-7 for the parts outside the CDR3, the full variable domain is GAGVSQSPSNKVTEKGKDVELRCDPISGHTALYWYRQSLGQGLEFLIYFQGNSAPDKSGLPSDRFSAERTGGSVSTLTIQRTQQEDSAVYLCASSHRTSMGYEQYFGPGTRLTVT.

Written as DNA, the CDR3 is TGTGCCAGCAAGACGACAGGGGGAGAGGGCTACACCTTC. Amino acids: CASKTTGGEGYTF. The J gene is TRBJ1-2, the V gene TRBV27; 9 bases align to TRBD1. V lost 7 bases and J lost 8; bases outside the gene matches: 8. There are 13 residues in the CDR3. The V gene's germline CDR1 is MNHEY and CDR2 SMNVEV (reference sequence).

The V call is TRBV30, the J call TRBJ1-6; D might be TRBD1 (5 bases). Trimming left V 5 bases short and J 8 bases short, with 25 bases between. Per germline, CDR1 GTSNPN and CDR2 SVGIG (reference sequence). The CDR3 length is 17 residues. CDR3 sequence reads: CAWLPGRRLSGYSPLHF. Written as DNA, the CDR3 is TGTGCCTGGCTCCCAGGGAGGCGTTTATCCGGCTATTCACCCCTCCACTTT.